Given below is one T cell receptor beta chain in context. Here immunoSEQ multiplex PCR was the method, and the copy in TCRdb shows in-frame clones only, minus some. The sample yields some 88,000 clones, 65% to 90% seen once. The data belong to a study of blood T cell repertoires in COVID-19. The CDR3 contains 16 residues. Germline CDR1 is LNHNV and CDR2 is YYDKDF (reference sequence). Trimming took 3 bases from V and 0 from J, leaving 13 bases between them. Sequencing used peripheral blood. This clonotype originated in a man aged 55 to 69 with acute or convalescent COVID-19. V usage is TRBV15 and J usage is TRBJ2-3, with a possible D match to TRBD1 (6 bases). Here the CDR3 reads CATSSGQSVSTDTQYF. DNA for the CDR3: TGTGCCACCAGCAGTGGACAGTCGGTTAGCACAGATACGCAGTATTTT.